The source of this T cell receptor beta chain is a study of cytomegalovirus exposure and HLA in healthy donors. The PCR made use of 60 Vbeta and 13 Jbeta primers. Measured with immunoSEQ multiplex PCR; TCRdb has only the in-frame clones, and not every one. The sample table includes more than 55,000 clones. The CDR3 spans 15 residues. The V gene's germline CDR1 is LNHNV and CDR2 YYDKDF (reference sequence). V was pared by 0 bases and J by 6 bases, with 5 bases of the junction left unmatched. The chain couples TRBV15 to TRBJ2-1, with 7 bases identical to TRBD2. Sample: PBMCs. The sequence came from a woman aged 40 to 50 in good health and CMV-seropositive. The CDR3 region has the DNA TGTGCCACCAGCAGAGATGCGGGAGCGGCCAATGAGCAGTTCTTC. This encodes CATSRDAGAANEQFF.